Below are 8 T cell receptor beta chains sequenced from a single sample in a study of T cell changes during pregnancy in multiple sclerosis. The repertoire was sequenced with immunoSEQ multiplex PCR; TCRdb's copy has only in-frame clones and lacks some. Counted here are over 90,000 clones, roughly nine tenths occurring once; the ten biggest clones make up around 0.92%. This specimen was peripheral blood, taken after pregnancy. These receptors all stem from a female donor with multiple sclerosis, enrolled in a pregnancy study.

CDR3 in DNA: TGTGCCAGCAGTGAATCCCGGACAGGGGGGACCCAGTACTTC. Translated, it gives CASSESRTGGTQYF. The V and J genes are TRBV25-1 and TRBJ2-5; 10 nucleotides align to TRBD1. From germline, CDR1 is MGHDK and CDR2 SYGVNS. This CDR3 is built from 14 residues. V lost 1 base, J lost 7 bases, and 3 bases stayed unmatched.

CDR3 nucleotide sequence: TGCAGCGTTGAGGCTAGCCCGAATACGCAGTATTTT. Translated: CSVEASPNTQYF. This rearrangement joins TRBV29-1 to TRBJ2-3; TRBD2 might be the D (5 bases). In germline, CDR1 is SQVTM, CDR2 ANQGSEA. The V gene lost 3 bases and the J gene lost 7 bases, with 11 bases spanning the gap. CDR3 length: 12 residues.

This clone showed up just once. The genes are TRBV11-1 and TRBJ1-1; D call uncertain. This CDR3 is 12 amino acids long. V was trimmed by 5 bases and J by 7 bases, leaving 11 bases between them. Germline CDR1 and CDR2: SGHAT and FQDESV (reference sequence). The CDR3 spells CASSPRGGEAFF. The CDR3 DNA reads TGTGCCAGCAGCCCCCGGGGAGGTGAAGCTTTCTTT.

The chain links TRBV2 to TRBJ2-3; D is possibly TRBD2 (6 bases). Germline V gene data show CDR1 as SNHLY and CDR2 as FYNNEI. V shed 6 bases and J shed 1 base, with 20 bases lying between them. The CDR3 covers 17 residues. CDR3: CASSVQEGTRRTDTQYF. As DNA, the CDR3 is TGTGCCAGCAGCGTTCAAGAGGGGACTCGTCGCACAGATACGCAGTATTTT.

This clone has just one count. The V and J genes are TRBV7-8 and TRBJ2-7; 7 bases fit TRBD1. The CDR3 contains 15 residues. The germline V gene encodes CDR1 SGHVS and CDR2 FQNEAQ. V gave up 0 bases and J gave up 1 base; unmatched junction bases: 3. The CDR3 DNA follows: TGTGCCAGCAGCTTAGCGACAGGGAAGTCCTACGAGCAGTACTTC. Translated: CASSLATGKSYEQYF.

The J gene is TRBJ2-3, the V gene TRBV7-9; no clear D. Per germline, CDR1 SEHNR and CDR2 FQNEAQ (reference sequence). The CDR3 contains 17 residues. V was clipped by 6 bases and J by 0 bases, with 19 bases between them. This CDR3 reads CASRIPLGDMSTDTQYF. DNA for the CDR3: TGTGCCAGCAGGATTCCACTCGGAGATATGAGCACAGATACGCAGTATTTT.

The J gene is TRBJ1-3, the V gene TRBV5-1; unclear D gene. Germline CDR1 reads SGHRS; CDR2 reads YFSETQ. The ends were cut back, 4 bases at V and 2 bases at J, with 16 bases in the middle. This CDR3 spans 16 amino acids. CDR3 in DNA: TGCGCCAGCAGCCCCGCTCGGGGAGGGACTGGAAACACCATATATTTT. The encoded protein is CASSPARGGTGNTIYF.

The V gene is TRBV28, the J gene TRBJ2-1, with 9 bases that match TRBD2. The CDR3 is made up of 16 amino acids. The V segment lost 2 bases and the J segment 6 bases; nucleotides outside the gene matches: 8. Germline V lookup: CDR1 MDHEN, CDR2 SYDVKM. CDR3 DNA sequence: TGTGCCAGCAGTTTAGCGGGAGGGCCATTCGGCAATGAGCAGTTCTTC. Translated: CASSLAGGPFGNEQFF. Supplemented by reference TRBV28 and TRBJ2-1, the full variable domain reads DVKVTQSSRYLVKRTGEKVFLECVQDMDHENMFWYRQDPGLGLRLIYFSYDVKMKEKGDIPEGYSVSREKKERFSLILESASTNQTSMYLCASSLAGGPFGNEQFFGPGTRLTVL.